The clone carrying this T cell receptor (beta chain) was counted ten times or more. Antigen: not known. This entry is derived from a study of regulatory T cells in long-lasting Graves disease. General study points: Accuracy may have been reduced by the small sample size.

The time point: persistent/refractory GD, antithyroid drugs over 5 years with positive TRAb. Scientists built the TCR library using RNA that was extracted from PBMCs. Trimming pared 1 base from V and 8 bases from J, leaving 2 bases between. From germline, CDR1 is DFQATT and CDR2 SNEGSKA (reference sequence). The CDR3 runs to 10 residues. Arm-PCR of CDR3 regions and iRepertoire HTBI primers were the basis on which TCR beta libraries were built. TCRdb reprocessed the multiplex PCR reads with MiXCR, giving one entry per CDR3 protein. The sample has under 500,000 distinct CDR3 sequences, roughly 20% seen once.

The TCR sequence derives from a female donor with Graves disease. The rearrangement uses TRBV20-1 and TRBJ1-4; D uncertain. The specimen was peripheral blood mononuclear cells (PBMCs), collected when the disease was refractory, from a patient treated with antithyroid drugs. CDR3 sequence reads: CSARGEKLFF. The DNA for the CDR3 is TGCAGTGCTAGAGGGGAAAAACTGTTTTTT.